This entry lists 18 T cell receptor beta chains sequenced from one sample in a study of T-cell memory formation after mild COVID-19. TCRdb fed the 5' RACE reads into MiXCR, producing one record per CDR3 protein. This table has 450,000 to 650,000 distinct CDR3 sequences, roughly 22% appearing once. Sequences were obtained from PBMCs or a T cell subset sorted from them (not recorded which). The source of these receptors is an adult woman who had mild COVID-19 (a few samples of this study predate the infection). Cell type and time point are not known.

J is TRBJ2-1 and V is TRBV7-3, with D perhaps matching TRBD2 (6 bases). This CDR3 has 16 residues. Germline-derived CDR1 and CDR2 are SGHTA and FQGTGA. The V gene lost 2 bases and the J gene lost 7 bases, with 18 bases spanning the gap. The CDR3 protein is CASSLEANAGPNEQFF. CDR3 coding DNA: TGTGCCAGCAGCTTAGAAGCTAACGCGGGGCCGAATGAGCAGTTCTTC. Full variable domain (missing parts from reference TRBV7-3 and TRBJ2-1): GAGVSQTPSNKVTEKGKYVELRCDPISGHTALYWYRQSLGQGPEFLIYFQGTGAADDSGLPNDRFFAVRPEGSVSTLKIQRTERGDSAVYLCASSLEANAGPNEQFFGPGTRLTVL.

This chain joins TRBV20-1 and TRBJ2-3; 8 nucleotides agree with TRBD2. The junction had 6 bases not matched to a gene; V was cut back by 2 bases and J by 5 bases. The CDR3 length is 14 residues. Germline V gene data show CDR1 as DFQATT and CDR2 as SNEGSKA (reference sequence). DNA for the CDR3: TGCAGTGCTAGACCCGGACTAGCCAGAGATACGCAGTATTTT. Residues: CSARPGLARDTQYF.

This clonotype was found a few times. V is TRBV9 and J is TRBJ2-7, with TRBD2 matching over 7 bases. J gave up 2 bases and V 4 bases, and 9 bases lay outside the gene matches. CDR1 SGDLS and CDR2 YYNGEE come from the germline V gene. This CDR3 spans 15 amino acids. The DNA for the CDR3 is TGTGCCAGCAGCCCCCAGGGACTATCCCCCTACGAGCAGTACTTC. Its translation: CASSPQGLSPYEQYF.

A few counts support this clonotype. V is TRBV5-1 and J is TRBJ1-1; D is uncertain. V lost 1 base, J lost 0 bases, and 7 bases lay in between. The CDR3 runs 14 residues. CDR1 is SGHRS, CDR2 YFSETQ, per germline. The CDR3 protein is CASSLSAMNTEAFF. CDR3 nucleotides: TGCGCCAGCAGCTTGAGCGCCATGAACACTGAAGCTTTCTTT. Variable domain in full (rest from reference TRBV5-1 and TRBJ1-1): KAGVTQTPRYLIKTRGQQVTLSCSPISGHRSVSWYQQTPGQGLQFLFEYFSETQRNKGNFPGRFSGRQFSNSRSEMNVSTLELGDSALYLCASSLSAMNTEAFFGQGTRLTVV.

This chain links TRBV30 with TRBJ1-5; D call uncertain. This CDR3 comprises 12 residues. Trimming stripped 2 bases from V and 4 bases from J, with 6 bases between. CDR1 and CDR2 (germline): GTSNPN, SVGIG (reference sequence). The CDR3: CAWSMGNQPQHF. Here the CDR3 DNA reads TGTGCCTGGAGTATGGGTAATCAGCCCCAGCATTTT.

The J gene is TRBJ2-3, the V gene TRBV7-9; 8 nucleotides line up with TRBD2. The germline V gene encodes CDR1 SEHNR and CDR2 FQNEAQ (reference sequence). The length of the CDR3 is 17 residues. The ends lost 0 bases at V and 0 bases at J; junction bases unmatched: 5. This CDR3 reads CASSLAERGTSTDTQYF. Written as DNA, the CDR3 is TGTGCCAGCAGCTTAGCGGAGCGGGGGACTAGCACAGATACGCAGTATTTT. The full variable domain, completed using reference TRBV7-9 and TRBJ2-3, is DTGVSQNPRHKITKRGQNVTFRCDPISEHNRLYWYRQTLGQGPEFLTYFQNEAQLEKSRLLSDRFSAERPKGSFSTLEIQRTEQGDSAMYLCASSLAERGTSTDTQYFGPGTRLTVL.

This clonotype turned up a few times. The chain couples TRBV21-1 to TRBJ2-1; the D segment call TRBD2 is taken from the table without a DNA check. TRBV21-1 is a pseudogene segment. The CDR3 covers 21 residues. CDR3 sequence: CASSKATDWVLMTSAGNEQFF. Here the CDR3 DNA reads TGTGCCAGCAGCAAGGCAACCGACTGGGTCTTGATGACTAGCGCGGGCAATGAGCAGTTCTTC.

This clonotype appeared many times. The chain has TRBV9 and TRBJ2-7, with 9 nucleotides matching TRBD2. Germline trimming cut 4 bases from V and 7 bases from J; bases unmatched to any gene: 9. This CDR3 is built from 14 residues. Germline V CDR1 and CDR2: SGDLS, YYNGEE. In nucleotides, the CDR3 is TGTGCCAGCAGCCCAGGTCCTAGCGGGGCGGAGCAGTACTTC. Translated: CASSPGPSGAEQYF. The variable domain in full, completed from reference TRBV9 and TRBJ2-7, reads DSGVTQTPKHLITATGQRVTLRCSPRSGDLSVYWYQQSLDQGLQFLIQYYNGEERAKGNILERFSAQQFPDLHSELNLSSLELGDSALYFCASSPGPSGAEQYFGPGTRLTVT.

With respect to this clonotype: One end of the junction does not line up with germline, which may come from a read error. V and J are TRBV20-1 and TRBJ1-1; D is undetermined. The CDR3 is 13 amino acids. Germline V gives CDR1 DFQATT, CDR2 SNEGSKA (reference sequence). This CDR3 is CSARDWEGPEAFF. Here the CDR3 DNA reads TGCAGTGCCAGAGATTGGGAGGGCCCAGAAGCTTTCTTT.

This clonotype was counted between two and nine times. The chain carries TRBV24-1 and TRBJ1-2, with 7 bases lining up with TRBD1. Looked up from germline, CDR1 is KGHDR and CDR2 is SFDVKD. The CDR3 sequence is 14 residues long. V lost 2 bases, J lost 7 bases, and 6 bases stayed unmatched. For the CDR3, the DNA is TGTGCCACCAGTGATTCGCAACAGGGGTCTGGCTACACCTTC. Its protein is CATSDSQQGSGYTF.

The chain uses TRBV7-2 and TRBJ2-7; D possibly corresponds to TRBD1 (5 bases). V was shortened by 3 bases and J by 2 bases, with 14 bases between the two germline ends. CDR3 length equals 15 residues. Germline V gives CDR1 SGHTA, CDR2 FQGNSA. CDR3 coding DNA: TGTGCCAGCAGCTTTGGGGCAGCCAGCCCCTACGAGCAGTACTTC. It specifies CASSFGAASPYEQYF.

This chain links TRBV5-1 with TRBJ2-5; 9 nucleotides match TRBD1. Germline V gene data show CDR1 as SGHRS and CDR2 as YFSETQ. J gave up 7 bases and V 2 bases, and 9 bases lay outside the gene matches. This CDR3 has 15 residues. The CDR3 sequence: CASSFWDRDIGTQYF. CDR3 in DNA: TGCGCCAGCAGCTTCTGGGACAGGGACATTGGGACCCAGTACTTC.

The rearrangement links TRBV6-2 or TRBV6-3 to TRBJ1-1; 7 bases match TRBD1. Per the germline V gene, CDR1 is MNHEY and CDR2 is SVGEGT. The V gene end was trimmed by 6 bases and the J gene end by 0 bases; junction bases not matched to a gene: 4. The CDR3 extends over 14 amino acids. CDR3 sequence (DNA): TGTGCCAGCAGGGATGGACAGGTGAACACTGAAGCTTTCTTT. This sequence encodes CASRDGQVNTEAFF.

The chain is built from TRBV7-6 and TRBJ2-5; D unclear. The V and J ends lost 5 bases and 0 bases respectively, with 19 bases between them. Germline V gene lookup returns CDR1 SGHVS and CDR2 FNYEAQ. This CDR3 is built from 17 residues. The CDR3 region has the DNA TGTGCCAGCAGCGTAGACCTTGTTCGGCGGTACCAAGAGACCCAGTACTTC. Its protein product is CASSVDLVRRYQETQYF.

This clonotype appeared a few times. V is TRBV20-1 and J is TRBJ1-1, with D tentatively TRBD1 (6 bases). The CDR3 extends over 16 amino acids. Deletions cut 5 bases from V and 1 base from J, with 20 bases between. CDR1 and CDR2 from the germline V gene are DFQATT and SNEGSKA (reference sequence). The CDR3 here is CSAAEMGGLKNTEAFF. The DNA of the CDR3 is TGCAGTGCTGCCGAGATGGGGGGCTTGAAGAACACTGAAGCTTTCTTT.

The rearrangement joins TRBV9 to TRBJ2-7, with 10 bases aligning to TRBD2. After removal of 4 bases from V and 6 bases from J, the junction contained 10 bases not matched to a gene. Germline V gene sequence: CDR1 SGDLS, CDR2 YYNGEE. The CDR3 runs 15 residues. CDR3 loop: CASSPRPSGRREQYF. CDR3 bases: TGTGCCAGCAGCCCACGACCTAGCGGGAGACGCGAGCAGTACTTC. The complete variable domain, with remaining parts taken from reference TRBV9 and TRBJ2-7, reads DSGVTQTPKHLITATGQRVTLRCSPRSGDLSVYWYQQSLDQGLQFLIQYYNGEERAKGNILERFSAQQFPDLHSELNLSSLELGDSALYFCASSPRPSGRREQYFGPGTRLTVT.

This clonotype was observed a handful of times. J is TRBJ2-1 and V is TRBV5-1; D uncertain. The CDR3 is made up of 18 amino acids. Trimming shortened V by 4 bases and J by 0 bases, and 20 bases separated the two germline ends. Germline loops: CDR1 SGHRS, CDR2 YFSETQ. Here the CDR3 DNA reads TGCGCCAGCAGCCGTCTCTCTCTAGGGTCTAGCTCCTACAATGAGCAGTTCTTC. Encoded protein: CASSRLSLGSSSYNEQFF.

CDR3 region: CASSVGQATTEAFF. The CDR3 DNA follows: TGTGCCAGTAGTGTAGGACAGGCGACCACTGAAGCTTTCTTT. This chain links TRBV19 with TRBJ1-1; 7 bases are shared with TRBD1. Germline CDR1 reads LNHDA; CDR2 reads SQIVND (reference sequence). This CDR3 is 14 amino acids long. With 5 bases clipped from V and 4 bases from J, the junction kept 7 bases outside the gene matches.